These T cell receptor beta chains were read from a single sample in a study of blood T cell repertoires in COVID-19. The assay was immunoSEQ multiplex PCR, and TCRdb's table has in-frame clones only and misses some. The sample lists tens of thousands of clones, 82% occurring once. The sequencing sample was made of peripheral blood. The receptor set was obtained from a woman older than 75 with acute or convalescent COVID-19. Both conserved end residues are part of each CDR3. D genes are given only for firm matches. Not all rows give a size; the values are once, few, many and, for expanded clones, a class.

few	-	TRBV19	TRBJ2-7	CASNPRISSYEQYF	TGTGCCAGTAACCCGCGGATTAGCTCCTACGAGCAGTACTTC
-	-	TRBV5-4	TRBJ1-6	CASSLGGLNNSPLHF	TGTGCCAGCAGCTTGGGAGGACTAAATAATTCACCCCTCCACTTT
-	TRBD2	TRBV3-1/TRBV3-2	TRBJ2-5	CASSQNPLAGALQETQYF	TGTGCCAGCAGCCAGAATCCACTAGCGGGAGCCCTCCAAGAGACCCAGTACTTC
once	TRBD2	TRBV5-1	TRBJ2-1	CASSSASGAGGVEQFF	TGCGCCAGCAGCTCGGCGTCTGGAGCGGGAGGGGTTGAGCAGTTCTTC
-	-	TRBV7-3	TRBJ2-7	CASRSPGSYEQYF	TGTGCCAGCAGGAGCCCGGGATCCTACGAGCAGTACTTC
-	TRBD1	TRBV15	TRBJ2-5	CATSTMVRGLDQETQYF	TGTGCCACCAGCACCATGGTGAGGGGGCTGGACCAAGAGACCCAGTACTTC
-	TRBD2	TRBV6-6	TRBJ2-2	CASSPGLAGLSFGELFF	TGTGCCAGCAGTCCCGGCCTAGCGGGGTTATCCTTCGGGGAGCTGTTTTTT
-	-	TRBV7-9	TRBJ2-3	CASRTGLAQLRGDTQYF	TGTGCCAGCAGAACGGGACTCGCTCAGTTGAGAGGAGATACGCAGTATTTT
-	-	TRBV7-5	TRBJ2-7	CVRSLAWGKSSYEQYF	TGTGTCAGAAGCTTAGCTTGGGGCAAAAGCTCCTACGAGCAGTACTTC
-	TRBD2	TRBV11-3	TRBJ2-3	CASSSSGLVGDTQYF	TGTGCCAGCAGCTCTTCGGGACTAGTTGGAGATACGCAGTATTTT
few	TRBD2	TRBV6-1	TRBJ2-4	CASSETGIAGGGVRNIQYF	TGTGCCAGCAGTGAAACGGGGATAGCGGGAGGGGGAGTGAGAAACATTCAGTACTTC
-	-	TRBV27	TRBJ2-7	CASSLRGIAGYEQYF	TGTGCCAGCAGTTTAAGGGGTATAGCCGGATACGAGCAGTACTTC
-	TRBD1	TRBV16	TRBJ2-1	CASYQGQPNYNEQFF	TGTGCCAGCTACCAGGGACAGCCCAACTACAATGAGCAGTTCTTC
-	TRBD1	TRBV29-1	TRBJ2-7	CSVRGSGTGAYEQYF	TGCAGCGTGAGGGGGTCAGGGACAGGGGCCTACGAGCAGTACTTC
-	TRBD1	TRBV28	TRBJ1-2	CASRGQGVPGYTF	TGTGCCAGCAGGGGACAGGGGGTACCAGGCTACACCTTC
few	TRBD1	TRBV6-6	TRBJ2-7	CASSSGQGVYEQYF	TGTGCCAGCAGTTCGGGACAGGGGGTCTACGAGCAGTACTTC
-	TRBD2	TRBV12-5	TRBJ2-2	CASGLVPLAGGPSTGELFF	TGTGCTAGTGGTTTGGTTCCTCTAGCGGGAGGGCCATCGACCGGGGAGCTGTTTTTT
-	TRBD2	TRBV5-1	TRBJ2-7	CASRFLAGGGSYEQYF	TGCGCCAGCAGGTTTCTAGCGGGGGGTGGATCCTACGAGCAGTACTTC
few	TRBD1	TRBV5-5	TRBJ2-7	CASSLYFSRTGVYEQYF	TGTGCCAGCAGCTTGTATTTTAGTCGGACAGGGGTCTACGAGCAGTACTTC
-	TRBD2	TRBV7-2	TRBJ2-1	CASSSRLAGAGNEQFF	TGTGCCAGCAGCTCTAGACTAGCGGGAGCGGGGAATGAGCAGTTCTTC
-	-	TRBV5-1	TRBJ2-6	CASSLLRQGGGANVLTF	TGCGCCAGCAGCCTCCTGAGACAGGGAGGTGGGGCCAACGTCCTGACTTTC
once	TRBD1	TRBV4-1	TRBJ2-2	CASSQPPGQPNGVSANTGELFF	TGCGCCAGCAGCCAGCCCCCGGGACAGCCCAACGGGGTTAGCGCGAACACCGGGGAGCTGTTTTTT
-	TRBD2	TRBV7-3	TRBJ2-3	CASSLAGGRADTQYF	TGTGCCAGCAGCCTCGCGGGAGGGCGGGCAGATACGCAGTATTTT
-	-	TRBV27	TRBJ1-4	CASSRVEATNEKLFF	TGTGCCAGCAGTCGAGTTGAAGCAACTAATGAAAAACTGTTTTTT
-	-	TRBV6-4	TRBJ2-7	CASSDSAGSMDEQYF	TGTGCCAGCAGTGACTCGGCAGGGTCCATGGACGAGCAGTACTTC
-	TRBD1	TRBV11-2	TRBJ1-2	CASSLGTGTYINYGYTF	TGTGCCAGCAGCTTAGGGACAGGGACCTATATCAACTATGGCTACACCTTC
once	TRBD2	TRBV7-9	TRBJ2-3	CASSLVFGRAGDTQYF	TGTGCCAGCAGCTTAGTATTCGGGAGGGCCGGAGATACGCAGTATTTT
-	-	TRBV19	TRBJ2-2	CASSIVGTNTGELFF	TGTGCCAGTAGTATAGTCGGGACGAACACCGGGGAGCTGTTTTTT
-	-	TRBV28	TRBJ2-1	CASSTPSSGFVYEQFF	TGTGCCAGCAGTACCCCCTCTTCAGGCTTTGTCTATGAGCAGTTCTTC
-	-	TRBV12-2	TRBJ2-7	CASRFERESYEQYF	TGTGCAAGTCGCTTCGAGCGGGAGTCCTACGAGCAGTACTTC
few	-	TRBV30	TRBJ2-1	CAWSRSSEGLPYNEQFF	TGTGCCTGGAGCAGATCTAGCGAAGGACTCCCCTACAATGAGCAGTTCTTC
-	TRBD2	TRBV19	TRBJ2-7	CASSPKVGRRDEQYF	TGTGCCAGTAGTCCCAAGGTCGGGAGGAGGGACGAGCAGTACTTC
-	-	TRBV7-9	TRBJ1-1	CASRKAGSLNTEAFF	TGTGCCAGCAGGAAAGCGGGGTCCTTGAACACTGAAGCTTTCTTT
-	-	TRBV11-3	TRBJ2-1	CASSLAHGSGNEQFF	TGTGCCAGCAGCTTGGCTCACGGGAGTGGGAATGAGCAGTTCTTC
-	TRBD2	TRBV5-1	TRBJ2-7	CASSLAPIWSGRAYEQYF	TGCGCCAGCAGCTTGGCCCCAATATGGAGCGGGAGGGCCTACGAGCAGTACTTC
-	TRBD1	TRBV6-6	TRBJ1-1	CASSRDSLLGGAFF	TGTGCCAGCAGTCGGGACAGCTTATTGGGCGGAGCTTTCTTT
-	TRBD2	TRBV18	TRBJ2-1	CASSTTTSGISYNEQFF	TGTGCCAGCTCAACCACGACTAGCGGGATCTCCTACAATGAGCAGTTCTTC
-	TRBD1	TRBV5-1	TRBJ2-5	CASSLVGQGIGETQYF	TGCGCCAGCAGCTTGGTGGGACAGGGGATCGGGGAGACCCAGTACTTC
-	TRBD1	TRBV10-2	TRBJ1-1	CASERLDRGLEAFF	TGCGCCAGCGAACGGCTGGACAGGGGCCTTGAAGCTTTCTTT
once	-	TRBV20-1	TRBJ2-5	CSARHMETQYF	TGCAGTGCTCGACATATGGAGACCCAGTACTTC
-	-	TRBV10-1	TRBJ1-1	CASSASGTPGTEAFF	TGCGCCAGCAGTGCTAGCGGGACCCCCGGAACTGAAGCTTTCTTT
-	-	TRBV5-1	TRBJ1-5	CASRPEALGNQPQHF	TGCGCCAGCAGGCCAGAGGCATTGGGCAATCAGCCCCAGCATTTT
-	-	TRBV2	TRBJ1-6	CASSKETVSNSPLHF	TGTGCCAGCAGTAAGGAGACAGTTTCAAATTCACCCCTCCACTTT
many	TRBD1	TRBV28	TRBJ1-3	CASSTGGSGNTIYF	TGTGCCAGCAGCACAGGGGGCTCGGGAAACACCATATATTTT
once	TRBD1	TRBV30	TRBJ1-5	CAWSPPGGSNQPQHF	TGTGCCTGGAGTCCGCCAGGGGGTAGCAATCAGCCCCAGCATTTT